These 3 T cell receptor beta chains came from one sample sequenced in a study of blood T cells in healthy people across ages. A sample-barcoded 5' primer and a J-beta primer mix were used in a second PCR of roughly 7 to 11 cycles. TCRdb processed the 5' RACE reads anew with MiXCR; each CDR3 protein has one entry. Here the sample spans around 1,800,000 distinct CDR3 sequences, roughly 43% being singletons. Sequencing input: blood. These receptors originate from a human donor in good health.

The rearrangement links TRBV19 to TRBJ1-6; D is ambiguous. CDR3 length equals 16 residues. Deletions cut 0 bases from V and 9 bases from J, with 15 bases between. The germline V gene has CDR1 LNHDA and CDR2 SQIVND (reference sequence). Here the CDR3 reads CASSIELRNKGSPLHF. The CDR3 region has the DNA TGTGCCAGTAGTATAGAACTGAGGAACAAAGGTTCACCCCTCCACTTT.

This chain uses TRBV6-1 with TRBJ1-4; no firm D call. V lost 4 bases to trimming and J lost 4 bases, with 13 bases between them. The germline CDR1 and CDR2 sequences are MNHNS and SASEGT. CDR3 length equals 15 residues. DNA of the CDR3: TGTGCCAGCAGTGGGGAAGGGCAGATTAATGAAAAACTGTTTTTT. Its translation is CASSGEGQINEKLFF.

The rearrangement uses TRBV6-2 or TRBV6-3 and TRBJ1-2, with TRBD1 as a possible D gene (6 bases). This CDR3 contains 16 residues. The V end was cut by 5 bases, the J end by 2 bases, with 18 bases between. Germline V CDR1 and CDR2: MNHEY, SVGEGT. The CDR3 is CASSRTGITTNYGYTF. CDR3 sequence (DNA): TGTGCCAGCAGTCGAACAGGGATCACTACCAACTATGGCTACACCTTC.